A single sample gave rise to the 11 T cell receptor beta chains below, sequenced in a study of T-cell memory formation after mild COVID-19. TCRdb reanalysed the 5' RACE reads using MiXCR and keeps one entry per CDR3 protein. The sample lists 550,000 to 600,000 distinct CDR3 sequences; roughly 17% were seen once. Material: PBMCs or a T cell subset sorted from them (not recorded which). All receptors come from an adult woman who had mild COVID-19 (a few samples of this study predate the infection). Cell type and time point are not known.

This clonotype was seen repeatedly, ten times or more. CDR3 coding DNA: TGCAGCGTTGACCGACAGCTGAACACTGAAGCTTTCTTT. This gives the protein CSVDRQLNTEAFF. The chain combines TRBV29-1 with TRBJ1-1, with D maybe TRBD1 (5 bases). V lost 3 bases, J lost 0 bases, and 8 bases lay in between. This CDR3 comprises 13 residues. The germline V gene encodes CDR1 SQVTM and CDR2 ANQGSEA.

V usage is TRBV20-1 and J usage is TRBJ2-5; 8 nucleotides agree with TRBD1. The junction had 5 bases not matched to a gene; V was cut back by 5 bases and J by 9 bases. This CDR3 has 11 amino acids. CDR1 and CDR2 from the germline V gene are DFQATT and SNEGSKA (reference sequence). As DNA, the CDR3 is TGCAGTGCTGGCCCGGACAGGGCCCAGTACTTC. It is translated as CSAGPDRAQYF.

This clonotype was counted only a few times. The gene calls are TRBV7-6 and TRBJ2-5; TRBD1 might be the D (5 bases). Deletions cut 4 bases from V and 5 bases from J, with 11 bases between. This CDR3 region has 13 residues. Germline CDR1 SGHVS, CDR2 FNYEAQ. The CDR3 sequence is CASSSQGRETQYF. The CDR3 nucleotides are TGTGCCAGCAGCTCTCAGGGCCGGGAGACCCAGTACTTC.

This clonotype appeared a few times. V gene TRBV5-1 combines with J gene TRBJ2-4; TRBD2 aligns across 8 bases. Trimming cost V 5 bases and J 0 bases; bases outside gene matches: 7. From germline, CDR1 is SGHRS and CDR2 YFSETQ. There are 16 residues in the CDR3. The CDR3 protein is CASSYGLALAKNIQYF. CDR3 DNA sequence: TGCGCCAGCAGTTATGGACTAGCCCTAGCCAAAAACATTCAGTACTTC.

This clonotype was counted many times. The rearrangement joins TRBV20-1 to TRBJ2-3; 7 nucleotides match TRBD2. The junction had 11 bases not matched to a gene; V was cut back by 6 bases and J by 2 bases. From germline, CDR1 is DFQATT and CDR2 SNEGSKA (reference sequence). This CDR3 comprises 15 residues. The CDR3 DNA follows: TGCAGTGCAACGCCCCGCGGGGGAAACACAGATACGCAGTATTTT. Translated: CSATPRGGNTDTQYF.

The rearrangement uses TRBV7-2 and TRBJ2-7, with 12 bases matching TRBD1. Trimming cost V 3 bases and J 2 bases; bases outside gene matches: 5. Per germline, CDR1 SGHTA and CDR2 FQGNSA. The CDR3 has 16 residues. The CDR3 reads CASSLGTGGFPYEQYF. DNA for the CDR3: TGTGCCAGCAGCTTGGGGACAGGGGGCTTTCCCTACGAGCAGTACTTC.

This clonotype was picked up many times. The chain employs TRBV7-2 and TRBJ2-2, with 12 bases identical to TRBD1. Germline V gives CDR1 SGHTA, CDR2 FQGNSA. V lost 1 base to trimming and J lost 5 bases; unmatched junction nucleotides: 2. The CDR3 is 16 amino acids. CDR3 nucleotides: TGTGCCAGCAGCTTAGGGGGACAGGGGGCAACCGGGGAGCTGTTTTTT. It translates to CASSLGGQGATGELFF.

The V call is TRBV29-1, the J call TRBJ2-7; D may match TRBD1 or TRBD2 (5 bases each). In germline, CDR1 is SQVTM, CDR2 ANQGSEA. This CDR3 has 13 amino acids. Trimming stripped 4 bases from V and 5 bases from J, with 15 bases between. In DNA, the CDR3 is TGCAGCGTTGGAGGGGTACCTCTTCACGAGCAGTACTTC. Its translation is CSVGGVPLHEQYF.

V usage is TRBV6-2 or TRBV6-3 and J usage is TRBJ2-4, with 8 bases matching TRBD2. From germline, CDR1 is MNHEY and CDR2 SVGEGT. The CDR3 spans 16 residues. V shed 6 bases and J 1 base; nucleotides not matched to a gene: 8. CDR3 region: CASSSGLEIAKNIQYF. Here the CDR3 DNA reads TGTGCCAGCAGCTCGGGACTAGAGATTGCCAAAAACATTCAGTACTTC.

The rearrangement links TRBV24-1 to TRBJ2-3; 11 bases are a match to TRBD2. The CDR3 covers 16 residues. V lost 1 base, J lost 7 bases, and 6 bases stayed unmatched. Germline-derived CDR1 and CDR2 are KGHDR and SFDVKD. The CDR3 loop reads CATSDLTSGSLNTQYF. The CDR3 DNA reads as TGTGCCACCAGTGATTTAACTAGCGGGAGTTTGAATACGCAGTATTTT.

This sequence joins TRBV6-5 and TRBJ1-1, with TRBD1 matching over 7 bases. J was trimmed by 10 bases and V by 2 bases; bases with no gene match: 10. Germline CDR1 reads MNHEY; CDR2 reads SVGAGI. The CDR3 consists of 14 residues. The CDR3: CASSYGRDSDAAFF. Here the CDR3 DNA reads TGTGCCAGCAGTTACGGTAGGGACAGCGACGCAGCTTTCTTT.